The 20 T cell receptor beta chains reported below all come from one sample, sequenced in a study of response to subunit inactivated influenza vaccine. In TCRdb, the RT-PCR reads were re-called with MiXCR into one record per CDR3 protein. The profile covers under 800,000 distinct CDR3 sequences, with approximately 13% appearing a single time and 6% to 8% taken by the ten largest. The specimen comprised PBMCs from blood, sampled approximately 15 days before vaccination. These receptors were collected from a man aged 45-60 years who received an inactivated influenza vaccine.

J is TRBJ1-2 and V is TRBV2; 7 positions match TRBD1. V lost 5 bases and J lost 3; bases outside the gene matches: 12. Germline CDR1 reads SNHLY; CDR2 reads FYNNEI. The CDR3 runs to 16 residues. The CDR3: CASSLSTGVGYYGYTF. The CDR3 DNA is TGTGCCAGCAGTTTAAGCACAGGGGTCGGGTACTATGGCTACACCTTC.

The CDR3 region is CASSRPQAGASKFF. The CDR3 coding sequence is TGCGCCAGCAGCCGCCCCCAGGCAGGCGCCAGCAAATTCTTC. This sequence joins TRBV4-1 and TRBJ2-1; D unresolved. This CDR3 is built from 14 residues. Trimming cost V 4 bases and J 16 bases, with 23 bases left between them. CDR1 is MGHRA and CDR2 is YSYEKL in the germline V gene.

This clonotype was observed a handful of times. This rearrangement joins TRBV25-1 to TRBJ1-4; D not certain. This CDR3 contains 10 residues. V was trimmed by 6 bases and J by 8 bases, leaving 4 bases between them. Germline CDR1 is MGHDK and CDR2 is SYGVNS. In DNA form, the CDR3 reads TGTGCCAGCAGGGGCGAAAAACTGTTTTTT. Translated, it gives CASRGEKLFF.

This sequence joins TRBV24-1 and TRBJ1-2; D is unclear. Germline V gene data show CDR1 as KGHDR and CDR2 as SFDVKD. The V gene lost 3 bases and the J gene lost 7 bases, with 8 bases spanning the gap. The CDR3 runs 12 residues. The CDR3 nucleotides are TGTGCCACCAGTGATAACGGCGGTGGCTACACCTTC. Encoded protein: CATSDNGGGYTF.

This clonotype was detected ten times or more. The chain links TRBV2 to TRBJ1-6; the D gene is possibly TRBD1 (6 bases). V was shortened by 5 bases and J by 5 bases, with 13 bases between the two germline ends. Germline lookup yields CDR1 SNHLY and CDR2 FYNNEI. The CDR3 covers 15 residues. The CDR3 is CASSPRQVDNSPLHF. CDR3 coding DNA: TGTGCCAGCAGTCCTCGACAGGTTGATAATTCACCCCTCCACTTT.

The chain links TRBV7-8 to TRBJ2-1; perhaps TRBD2 as D (5 bases). V was cut by 2 bases and J by 8 bases, with 13 bases left in between. Germline CDR1 and CDR2: SGHVS and FQNEAQ. CDR3 size: 14 residues. The DNA of the CDR3 is TGTGCCAGCAGCTTACATTCGGACTTAGATGAGCAGTTCTTC. It yields the protein CASSLHSDLDEQFF.

This clonotype was detected ten times or more. This chain connects TRBV7-2 to TRBJ2-1; D is undetermined. V lost 4 bases to trimming and J lost 5 bases, with 12 bases between them. Germline V CDR1 and CDR2: SGHTA, FQGNSA. There are 14 residues in the CDR3. Here the CDR3 reads CASSSGPGHNEQFF. DNA for the CDR3: TGTGCCAGCAGCTCCGGGCCGGGTCACAATGAGCAGTTCTTC.

This clonotype has a count of ten or more. The gene calls are TRBV12-3 or TRBV12-4 and TRBJ2-7, with D perhaps TRBD1 or TRBD2 (5 bases each). The ends were cut back, 5 bases at V and 2 bases at J, with 13 bases in the middle. This CDR3 spans 14 amino acids. The CDR3 protein is CASSLSGGPYEQYF. The CDR3 bases are TGTGCCAGCAGTCTTAGTGGGGGACCCTACGAGCAGTACTTC.

This clonotype was observed a few times. This chain joins TRBV4-3 and TRBJ2-2, with 10 bases fitting TRBD1. Trimming took 2 bases from V and 7 from J; bases not matched to a gene: 7. The CDR3 sequence is 16 residues long. Germline CDR1 LGHNA, CDR2 YSLEER. CDR3 protein: CASSQNTGQGVGELFF. Here the CDR3 DNA reads TGCGCCAGCAGCCAAAATACAGGACAGGGGGTCGGGGAGCTGTTTTTT.

This clonotype was seen at least ten times. This chain links TRBV12-3 or TRBV12-4 with TRBJ2-1; 7 nucleotides line up with TRBD2. The CDR3 loop spans 14 amino acids. V lost 2 bases, J lost 4 bases, and 2 bases stayed unmatched. The CDR3: CASSLSSGYNEQFF. CDR3 sequence (DNA): TGTGCCAGCAGTTTATCTAGCGGATACAATGAGCAGTTCTTC.

This clonotype was counted a few times. The chain joins TRBV7-9 to TRBJ2-5; D call uncertain. V was clipped by 0 bases and J by 4 bases, with 9 bases between them. This CDR3 spans 14 amino acids. Germline CDR1 and CDR2: SEHNR and FQNEAQ (reference sequence). This chain's CDR3 is CASSLAGLRETQYF. CDR3 coding DNA: TGTGCCAGCAGCTTAGCGGGGTTGCGAGAGACCCAGTACTTC.

This chain links TRBV4-1 with TRBJ2-1; weak D call: TRBD2 (6 bases). This CDR3 has 16 residues. Germline CDR1 reads MGHRA; CDR2 reads YSYEKL. V was trimmed by 2 bases and J by 6 bases, leaving 17 bases between them. In DNA, the CDR3 is TGCGCCAGCAGCCAATATACACTAGCCCCGTTCAATGAGCAGTTCTTC. Translating it yields CASSQYTLAPFNEQFF.

The CDR3 DNA reads as TGCGCCAGCAGCGCCGGGACTAGCGGGGTCCGTGATACGCAGTATTTT. This gives the protein CASSAGTSGVRDTQYF. This sequence joins TRBV4-3 and TRBJ2-3; 13 bases map to TRBD2. V lost 5 bases, J lost 6 bases, and 8 bases stayed unmatched. This CDR3 contains 16 residues. Germline CDR1 and CDR2: LGHNA and YSLEER.

J is TRBJ2-7 and V is TRBV10-3, with TRBD1 matching 12 bases. J lost 4 bases, V lost 10 bases, and 5 bases had no gene match. There are 13 residues in the CDR3. Germline CDR1 ENHRY, CDR2 SYGVKD. As DNA, the CDR3 is TGTGCCACAGGGACAGGGGGCGGTTACGAGCAGTACTTC. This translates into CATGTGGGYEQYF.

The chain employs TRBV2 and TRBJ2-5; 9 nucleotides line up with TRBD1. Losses at the gene ends were 7 bases for V and 6 bases for J; bases not matched to a gene: 15. Germline V CDR1 and CDR2: SNHLY, FYNNEI. This CDR3 is 16 amino acids long. The CDR3 here is CASTTDHGQGWKTQYF. For the CDR3, the DNA is TGTGCCAGCACCACAGACCATGGACAGGGGTGGAAGACCCAGTACTTC.

The chain uses TRBV20-1 and TRBJ1-5, with a tentative D call TRBD1 (5 bases). Germline-derived CDR1 and CDR2 are DFQATT and SNEGSKA (reference sequence). Between the trimmed V and J ends, which lost 2 bases and 0 bases, there was a span of 11 bases. CDR3 length: 15 residues. CDR3 protein: CSARSPGTSNQPQHF. CDR3 nucleotide sequence: TGCAGTGCTAGAAGTCCCGGGACTAGCAATCAGCCCCAGCATTTT.

This chain links TRBV6-1 with TRBJ2-1; 8 positions agree with TRBD1. Germline V gives CDR1 MNHNS, CDR2 SASEGT. Trimming cost V 8 bases and J 9 bases; bases outside gene matches: 15. The CDR3 has 15 amino acids. CDR3 sequence reads: CASGRGQGAPVEQFF. The CDR3 nucleotides are TGTGCCAGCGGCCGAGGGCAGGGGGCGCCGGTTGAGCAGTTCTTC.

This clonotype was counted between two and nine times. The chain couples TRBV12-3 or TRBV12-4 to TRBJ2-5; the D gene is possibly TRBD1 (6 bases). CDR3 size: 12 residues. Trimming pared 8 bases from V and 6 bases from J, leaving 13 bases between. As DNA, the CDR3 is TGTGCCAGCGGAACAGGGAGTCAGACCCAGTACTTC. Translated, it gives CASGTGSQTQYF.

The table lists this clonotype with a few counts. The chain couples TRBV25-1 to TRBJ2-1; the match to TRBD1 covers 9 bases. The germline gives CDR1 MGHDK, CDR2 SYGVNS. Trimming removed 4 bases from V and 5 bases from J; junction bases left unmatched: 6. The CDR3 runs 15 residues. The CDR3 is CASSVPGQGHNEQFF. The CDR3 DNA follows: TGTGCCAGCAGTGTCCCGGGACAGGGTCACAATGAGCAGTTCTTC. The full variable domain, rest sourced from reference TRBV25-1 and TRBJ2-1, is EADIYQTPRYLVIGTGKKITLECSQTMGHDKMYWYQQDPGMELHLIHYSYGVNSTEKGDLSSESTVSRIRTEHFPLTLESARPSHTSQYLCASSVPGQGHNEQFFGPGTRLTVL.

The CDR3 bases are TGCAGTGCCACCGGGACTGAATATGGCTACACCTTC. Residues: CSATGTEYGYTF. This sequence joins TRBV20-1 and TRBJ1-2, with TRBD1 as a possible D gene (5 bases). V gave up 6 bases and J gave up 5 bases, with 13 bases separating them. The CDR3 totals 12 residues. Germline CDR1 is DFQATT and CDR2 is SNEGSKA (reference sequence).